Listed below are T cell receptor beta chains from one sample, sequenced in a study of blood T cell repertoires in COVID-19. Using immunoSEQ multiplex PCR, the repertoire was profiled, and TCRdb retains in-frame clones only, with some absent. The repertoire includes 140,000 to 150,000 clones, around 87% of them detected once, and about 6% sits in the top ten. Source material: peripheral blood. The receptors here all came from a man older than 75 with acute or convalescent COVID-19. CDR3s include the opening cysteine and the closing phenylalanine or tryptophan. The D gene is left open where the match is weak. Rows may omit the clone size; those that give it use once, few, many or a size class.

TRBV3-1/TRBV3-2	TRBJ2-1	TRBD2	NA	CASSQEAGVNEQFF	TGTGCCAGCAGCCAAGAAGCGGGGGTCAATGAGCAGTTCTTC
TRBV6-4	TRBJ1-5	NA	NA	CASSGVALSKYQPQHF	TGTGCCAGCAGTGGCGTTGCGCTCTCGAAGTATCAGCCCCAGCATTTT
TRBV7-3	TRBJ2-2	TRBD2	NA	CASSLYKTSDTGELFF	TGTGCCAGCAGCTTATACAAGACTAGCGACACCGGGGAGCTGTTTTTT
TRBV5-4	TRBJ2-3	TRBD2	NA	CASSSETSANTDTQYF	TGTGCCAGCAGCTCAGAGACTAGCGCCAACACAGATACGCAGTATTTT
TRBV18	TRBJ1-6	TRBD1	NA	CASSPGTGRSPLHF	TGTGCCAGCTCACCCGGGACAGGGAGGTCACCCCTCCACTTT
TRBV13	TRBJ1-1	TRBD1	NA	CASSLTGGQAFF	TGTGCCAGCAGCTTGACAGGGGGCCAAGCTTTCTTT
TRBV19	TRBJ1-4	NA	once	CASSIENLRGSGKLFF	TGTGCCAGTAGTATAGAGAATCTTCGAGGGAGCGGAAAACTGTTTTTT
TRBV3-1/TRBV3-2	TRBJ1-1	NA	NA	CASSQPKTEGNTEAFF	TGTGCCAGCAGCCAACCCAAGACGGAGGGGAACACTGAAGCTTTCTTT
TRBV19	TRBJ1-2	NA	NA	CATRHLQGYTF	TGTGCCACCCGACACCTCCAGGGCTACACCTTC
TRBV6-1	TRBJ1-2	NA	NA	CASSERLRDYGYTF	TGTGCCAGCAGTGAAAGACTCAGGGACTATGGCTACACCTTC
TRBV5-1	TRBJ2-7	TRBD2	NA	CASSRSGTSEHEQYF	TGCGCCAGCAGCAGATCCGGGACTAGTGAGCACGAGCAGTACTTC
TRBV13	TRBJ2-2	NA	NA	CASSTRGNTGELFF	TGTGCCAGCAGCACCCGAGGAAACACCGGGGAGCTGTTTTTT
TRBV20-1	TRBJ1-2	NA	NA	CSAGNLRHF	TGCAGTGCCGGTAACTTGCGTCATTTC
TRBV5-1	TRBJ2-4	NA	NA	CASSLAQPAKNIQYF	TGCGCCAGCAGCTTGGCACAACCAGCCAAAAACATTCAGTACTTC
TRBV12-3/TRBV12-4	TRBJ1-2	TRBD1	NA	CASSMDRVYGYTF	TGTGCCAGCAGCATGGACAGGGTCTATGGCTACACCTTC
TRBV28	TRBJ1-1	NA	NA	CASRTQGNTEAFF	TGTGCCAGCAGAACACAGGGGAACACTGAAGCTTTCTTT
TRBV7-2	TRBJ2-5	TRBD1	NA	CASGGQVETQYF	TGTGCCAGCGGGGGACAGGTGGAGACCCAGTACTTC
TRBV2	TRBJ1-1	NA	NA	CASRAGRNTEAFF	TGTGCCAGCCGTGCTGGGAGAAACACTGAAGCTTTCTTT
TRBV5-4	TRBJ1-6	TRBD1	NA	CASSSTGVGSPLHF	TGTGCCAGCAGCTCGACAGGGGTCGGGTCACCCCTCCACTTT
TRBV5-5	TRBJ1-1	NA	once	CASSLAATIMNTEAFF	TGTGCCAGCAGCTTGGCCGCCACTATAATGAACACTGAAGCTTTCTTT
TRBV21-1	TRBJ1-5	NA	NA	CASSLGQGSNQPQHF	TGTGCCAGCAGCTTGGGACAGGGGAGCAATCAGCCCCAGCATTTT